This is a list of T cell receptor beta chains from one sample in a study of blood T cell repertoires in COVID-19. Here immunoSEQ multiplex PCR was the method, and the copy in TCRdb shows in-frame clones only, minus some. This table holds about 220,000 clones, approximately 82% found once. Sequenced sample: PBMCs or T cells enriched from blood (not recorded which). Every receptor here comes from a middle-aged man who had recovered from COVID-19. Each CDR3 is given with its conserved first and last residue. D genes are given only for firm matches. A clone size is listed for some rows: how often the clone was seen (once, few, many), or a class if it is expanded.

d_call: -
clone_size: -
j_call: TRBJ1-1
v_call: TRBV2
cdr3_nt: TGTGCCAGCAGTGAGACAGGTGGCCGCGCTTTCTTT
cdr3_aa: CASSETGGRAFF

d_call: TRBD1
clone_size: -
j_call: TRBJ1-5
v_call: TRBV7-8
cdr3_nt: TGTGCCAGCAGCTTAGGGGGGACAGCCGGGGAGGATTTT
cdr3_aa: CASSLGGTAGEDF

d_call: TRBD1
clone_size: -
j_call: TRBJ1-1
v_call: TRBV9
cdr3_nt: TGTGCCAGCAGCCCCGGACAGGGGGCTGAAGCTTTCTTT
cdr3_aa: CASSPGQGAEAFF

d_call: -
clone_size: -
j_call: TRBJ1-1
v_call: TRBV5-1
cdr3_nt: TGCGCCAGCAGCGTGGACAGCCAGAACACTGAAGCTTTCTTT
cdr3_aa: CASSVDSQNTEAFF

d_call: -
clone_size: -
j_call: TRBJ1-2
v_call: TRBV9
cdr3_nt: TGTGCCAGCAGCGCACACCTCACTAGGGGCTACACCTTC
cdr3_aa: CASSAHLTRGYTF

d_call: TRBD1
clone_size: -
j_call: TRBJ1-5
v_call: TRBV6-1
cdr3_nt: TGTGCCAGCAGTGATACAGGGGGTCCAAATCAGCCCCAGCATTTT
cdr3_aa: CASSDTGGPNQPQHF

d_call: -
clone_size: -
j_call: TRBJ2-7
v_call: TRBV7-2
cdr3_nt: TGTGCCAGCAGCTTCCAGGGGACACTAAACTACGAGCAGTACTTC
cdr3_aa: CASSFQGTLNYEQYF

d_call: TRBD2
clone_size: few
j_call: TRBJ2-1
v_call: TRBV28
cdr3_nt: TGTGCCAGCAGGTCTCCTACGGCGGGAGGGGACAATGAGCAGTTCTTC
cdr3_aa: CASRSPTAGGDNEQFF

d_call: TRBD1
clone_size: -
j_call: TRBJ1-3
v_call: TRBV25-1
cdr3_nt: TGTGCCAGCAGTGCCCTTGACAGGGCCCAGGCTGGAAACACCATATATTTT
cdr3_aa: CASSALDRAQAGNTIYF

d_call: TRBD2
clone_size: -
j_call: TRBJ2-5
v_call: TRBV4-2
cdr3_nt: TGTGCCAGCAGCCAAAGGGGACTAGCGGGGGGGAGCTCCCAAGAGACCCAGTACTTC
cdr3_aa: CASSQRGLAGGSSQETQYF

d_call: -
clone_size: once
j_call: TRBJ2-7
v_call: TRBV6-1
cdr3_nt: TGTGCCAGCAGTGATTCCATTCACCGGGTCTCCTACGAGCAGTACTTC
cdr3_aa: CASSDSIHRVSYEQYF

d_call: -
clone_size: once
j_call: TRBJ1-4
v_call: TRBV18
cdr3_nt: TGTGCCAGCTCACCACCGGTGTCTGTTTTAGACAGCTGGGAAAAACTGTTTTTT
cdr3_aa: CASSPPVSVLDSWEKLFF

d_call: -
clone_size: -
j_call: TRBJ1-2
v_call: TRBV7-9
cdr3_nt: TGTGCCAGCAGCCACAATCAAGGGGAACCCCGCGTTGGCTACACCTTC
cdr3_aa: CASSHNQGEPRVGYTF

d_call: -
clone_size: few
j_call: TRBJ1-1
v_call: TRBV6-2/TRBV6-3
cdr3_nt: TGTGCCAGCAGTTACCTCGGGTTGGGAGGGATGAACACTGAAGCTTTCTTT
cdr3_aa: CASSYLGLGGMNTEAFF

d_call: -
clone_size: once
j_call: TRBJ2-1
v_call: TRBV4-3
cdr3_nt: TGCGCCAGCAGCCAAGAGGTGCCCAGCAATGAGCAGTTCTTC
cdr3_aa: CASSQEVPSNEQFF

d_call: -
clone_size: -
j_call: TRBJ2-7
v_call: TRBV29-1
cdr3_nt: TGCAGCGTTAGAGTGGGGCGGAGCTGGGCCTACGAGCAGTACTTC
cdr3_aa: CSVRVGRSWAYEQYF

d_call: TRBD1
clone_size: -
j_call: TRBJ2-7
v_call: TRBV5-4
cdr3_nt: TGTGCCAGCAGTAGCATTACCGGGACAGGGGCCCACGAGCAGTACTTC
cdr3_aa: CASSSITGTGAHEQYF

d_call: -
clone_size: -
j_call: TRBJ1-6
v_call: TRBV7-3
cdr3_nt: TGTGCCAGCAGCTTAACAGGGAGTTATAATTCACCCCTCCACTTT
cdr3_aa: CASSLTGSYNSPLHF

d_call: -
clone_size: -
j_call: TRBJ2-5
v_call: TRBV11-2
cdr3_nt: TGTGCCAGCAGCCACTCCCGGCTAGGTGAGGAGACCCAGTACTTC
cdr3_aa: CASSHSRLGEETQYF

d_call: -
clone_size: few
j_call: TRBJ1-4
v_call: TRBV10-3
cdr3_nt: TGTGCCATCAGTGAGTCGAGGGGGACTATTGAAAAACTGTTTTTT
cdr3_aa: CAISESRGTIEKLFF

d_call: TRBD1
clone_size: once
j_call: TRBJ1-4
v_call: TRBV9
cdr3_nt: TGTGCCAGCAGCTTTGGACAGGGTAAAGGGGAAAAACTGTTTTTT
cdr3_aa: CASSFGQGKGEKLFF

d_call: TRBD2
clone_size: -
j_call: TRBJ2-3
v_call: TRBV7-2
cdr3_nt: TGTGCCAGCAGCTTAGAACTAGCGGGGGAAACAGATACGCAGTATTTT
cdr3_aa: CASSLELAGETDTQYF

d_call: TRBD1
clone_size: -
j_call: TRBJ2-4
v_call: TRBV5-4
cdr3_nt: TGTGCCAGCAGCTCTCGACAGGGGACGGGCAACATTCAGTACTTC
cdr3_aa: CASSSRQGTGNIQYF

d_call: TRBD1
clone_size: -
j_call: TRBJ1-6
v_call: TRBV5-1
cdr3_nt: TGCGCCAGCAGCTCCCGGGACAGCCATAATTCACCCCTCCACTTT
cdr3_aa: CASSSRDSHNSPLHF

d_call: -
clone_size: -
j_call: TRBJ2-5
v_call: TRBV7-8
cdr3_nt: TGTGCCAGCAGCTTAGAGCCACTACAAGAGACCCAGTACTTC
cdr3_aa: CASSLEPLQETQYF

d_call: -
clone_size: -
j_call: TRBJ2-2
v_call: TRBV30
cdr3_nt: TGTGCCTGGAGTGTCGCCAGGGCCGGGGAGCTGTTTTTT
cdr3_aa: CAWSVARAGELFF

d_call: TRBD2
clone_size: -
j_call: TRBJ2-2
v_call: TRBV2
cdr3_nt: TGTGCCAGCAGTGATCCTAGCGGGAGGGCCGGAACCGGGGAGCTGTTTTTT
cdr3_aa: CASSDPSGRAGTGELFF

d_call: TRBD1
clone_size: -
j_call: TRBJ1-5
v_call: TRBV3-1/TRBV3-2
cdr3_nt: TGTGCCAGCAGCCACAGGGGGTATCAGCCCCAGCATTTT
cdr3_aa: CASSHRGYQPQHF

d_call: TRBD1
clone_size: -
j_call: TRBJ2-5
v_call: TRBV5-4
cdr3_nt: TGTGCCAGCGGACTGGGACAGGGCGAAGGCGAAGAGACCCAGTACTTC
cdr3_aa: CASGLGQGEGEETQYF

d_call: -
clone_size: once
j_call: TRBJ2-1
v_call: TRBV5-5
cdr3_nt: TGTGCCAGCAGCAACTACACTCGCAACAATGAGCAGTTCTTC
cdr3_aa: CASSNYTRNNEQFF

d_call: -
clone_size: -
j_call: TRBJ1-4
v_call: TRBV4-3
cdr3_nt: TGCGCCAGCAGCCAAGAATGGCAGGGTGGTGAAAAACTGTTTTTT
cdr3_aa: CASSQEWQGGEKLFF

d_call: -
clone_size: -
j_call: TRBJ2-3
v_call: TRBV10-3
cdr3_nt: TGTGCCATCAGTGTGGGGGACACCCGGGATACGCAGTATTTT
cdr3_aa: CAISVGDTRDTQYF

d_call: TRBD1
clone_size: -
j_call: TRBJ2-5
v_call: TRBV9
cdr3_nt: TGTGCCAGCAGCACGACAGGGGTGGAGACCCAGTACTTC
cdr3_aa: CASSTTGVETQYF

d_call: -
clone_size: -
j_call: TRBJ2-3
v_call: TRBV10-1
cdr3_nt: TGCGCCAGCAGTGCCGGTAGCACAGATACGCAGTATTTT
cdr3_aa: CASSAGSTDTQYF

d_call: TRBD1
clone_size: -
j_call: TRBJ1-2
v_call: TRBV19
cdr3_nt: TGTGCCAGTAGTATCGGATCCAAGGGCCGGGACAGAACTAACTATGGCTACACCTTC
cdr3_aa: CASSIGSKGRDRTNYGYTF

d_call: -
clone_size: -
j_call: TRBJ1-5
v_call: TRBV12-3/TRBV12-4
cdr3_nt: TGTGCCAGCAGTTACGGCGGGAGCTCCCCCCAGCATTTT
cdr3_aa: CASSYGGSSPQHF

d_call: -
clone_size: -
j_call: TRBJ2-1
v_call: TRBV6-2/TRBV6-3
cdr3_nt: TGTGCCAGCAGTTACGAGGCGGGGGCGGCGAACAATGAGCAGTTCTTC
cdr3_aa: CASSYEAGAANNEQFF

d_call: -
clone_size: few
j_call: TRBJ2-3
v_call: TRBV5-1
cdr3_nt: TGCGCCAGCAGCTTGCAGGGGTACAGTGGAGATACGCAGTATTTT
cdr3_aa: CASSLQGYSGDTQYF

d_call: -
clone_size: -
j_call: TRBJ2-7
v_call: TRBV5-6
cdr3_nt: TGTGCCAGCAGCTTGGGAGGCGACTCCTACGAGCAGTACTTC
cdr3_aa: CASSLGGDSYEQYF

d_call: -
clone_size: -
j_call: TRBJ2-1
v_call: TRBV13
cdr3_nt: TGTGCCAGCAGCCCTATCGTAGAACTATACGAAAGGAGCTCCTACAATGAGCAGTTCTTC
cdr3_aa: CASSPIVELYERSSYNEQFF

d_call: -
clone_size: few
j_call: TRBJ1-1
v_call: TRBV29-1
cdr3_nt: TGCAGCGCCCAAACTCAGGGCGAAGACACTGAAGCTTTCTTT
cdr3_aa: CSAQTQGEDTEAFF

d_call: TRBD1
clone_size: -
j_call: TRBJ1-2
v_call: TRBV18
cdr3_nt: TGTGCCAGCTCAGAAGACAGGGACTATGGCTACACCTTC
cdr3_aa: CASSEDRDYGYTF

d_call: -
clone_size: once
j_call: TRBJ2-7
v_call: TRBV4-2
cdr3_nt: TGTGCCAGCAGCCATTCCGGGATCTCCTACGAGCAGTACTTC
cdr3_aa: CASSHSGISYEQYF

d_call: -
clone_size: -
j_call: TRBJ1-1
v_call: TRBV19
cdr3_nt: TGTGCCAGTAGTCCTCGGAGGGGACACACTGAAGCTTTCTTT
cdr3_aa: CASSPRRGHTEAFF

d_call: TRBD1
clone_size: -
j_call: TRBJ2-3
v_call: TRBV7-2
cdr3_nt: TGTGCCAGCAACGGACAGGGCAGCACAGATACGCAGTATTTT
cdr3_aa: CASNGQGSTDTQYF

d_call: TRBD1
clone_size: few
j_call: TRBJ1-2
v_call: TRBV5-1
cdr3_nt: TGCGCCAGCAGCTTGGTGACAGGGGAGGGCTATGGCTACACCTTC
cdr3_aa: CASSLVTGEGYGYTF

d_call: TRBD1
clone_size: -
j_call: TRBJ1-5
v_call: TRBV24-1
cdr3_nt: TGTGCCACCAGGGCTGGACAGGGGCAGCCCCAGCATTTT
cdr3_aa: CATRAGQGQPQHF

d_call: -
clone_size: few
j_call: TRBJ2-5
v_call: TRBV5-5
cdr3_nt: TGTGCCAGCAGCCGGGCGGGGAAAGAGACCCAGTACTTC
cdr3_aa: CASSRAGKETQYF

d_call: -
clone_size: -
j_call: TRBJ1-5
v_call: TRBV19
cdr3_nt: TGTGCCAGTAAGCAGGGTGATCAGCCCCAGCATTTT
cdr3_aa: CASKQGDQPQHF

d_call: TRBD1
clone_size: few
j_call: TRBJ1-4
v_call: TRBV27
cdr3_nt: TGTGCCAGCAGTCGGACAGGGAATGAAAAACTGTTTTTT
cdr3_aa: CASSRTGNEKLFF

d_call: -
clone_size: -
j_call: TRBJ2-1
v_call: TRBV4-1
cdr3_nt: TGCGCCAGCAGCCACCAGGCAACGGGAGTGGTCTACAATGAGCAGTTCTTC
cdr3_aa: CASSHQATGVVYNEQFF